The clone carrying this T cell receptor (beta chain) appeared a few times. No antigen is known for it. This sample was taken from a study of vaccination effects on CD4 cells after COVID-19. Background on the study: Researchers obtained post-vaccine samples at a median of 72 days past the second dose. Two million PBMC were seeded per well and grown in the presence of roughly 11 IU/ml IL-2 and 8 to 10 ug/ml peptides. Findings of the study overall: By a late point after vaccination, infection- and vaccine-induced clones had shrunk markedly through clonal contraction.

Germline CDR1 KGHSH, CDR2 LQKENI. This CDR3 spans 14 amino acids. V was pared by 3 bases and J by 6 bases, with 4 bases of the junction left unmatched. Assay used: immunoSEQ multiplex PCR; TCRdb lists only in-frame clones, some missing. The table includes about 66,000 clones, over 70% detected once. Once cultured for 10 days, the cells underwent separation to obtain CD4+ T cells. Of the BNT162b2 and mRNA-1273 vaccines, participants received two doses of one or the other. Days 3 and 7 saw half the medium replaced with IL-2 medium. Sequencing was performed on CD4+ T cells from PBMCs cultured without peptide, taken after COVID-19 vaccination. The origin of this receptor is a human donor who received a COVID-19 vaccine. The rearrangement uses TRBV18 and TRBJ2-7; TRBD1 matches 11 bases. The CDR3 is CASSPGQGAVEQYV. The CDR3 region has the DNA TGTGCCAGCTCACCTGGACAGGGGGCTGTCGAGCAGTACGTC.